The clone carrying this TCR beta chain was recorded once. What it binds is not known. Germline CDR1 reads SGHRS; CDR2 reads YFSETQ. CDR3 length equals 15 residues. The V end was cut by 8 bases, the J end by 2 bases, with 20 bases between. The authors reverse transcribed all of the isolated RNA, so sequencing captured expressed TCRB transcripts. Generated by immunoSEQ multiplex PCR, the TCRdb table keeps only in-frame clones and is missing some. The data show about 150,000 clones, about 8.1% seen once. This record belongs to a study of beta chain features in type 1 diabetes. General study findings and limits: Fewer insertions but more deletions were seen at VDJ junctions in type 1 diabetes patients.

The chain is built from TRBV5-1 and TRBJ2-7; D possibly corresponds to TRBD2 (6 bases). The sequenced sample consisted of central memory CD4+ T cells from blood. This sequence was found in a man aged 18 to 29 in good health. CDR3 sequence: CASHTGESRPYEQYF. The CDR3 coding sequence is TGCGCCAGTCACACGGGGGAAAGTAGGCCCTACGAGCAGTACTTC.